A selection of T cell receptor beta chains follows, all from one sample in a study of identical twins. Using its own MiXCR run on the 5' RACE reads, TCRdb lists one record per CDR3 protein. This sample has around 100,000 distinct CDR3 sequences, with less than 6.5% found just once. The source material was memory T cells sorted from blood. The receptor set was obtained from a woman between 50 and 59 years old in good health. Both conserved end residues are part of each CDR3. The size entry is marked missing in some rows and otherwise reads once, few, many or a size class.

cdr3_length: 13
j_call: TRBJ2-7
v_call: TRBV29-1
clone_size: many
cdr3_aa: CSTQGQGGREQYF

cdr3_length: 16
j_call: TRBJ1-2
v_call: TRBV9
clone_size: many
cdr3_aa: CASSVEGKGWDYGYTF

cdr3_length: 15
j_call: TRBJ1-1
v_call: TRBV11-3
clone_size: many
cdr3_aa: CASSPTSAGSTEAFF

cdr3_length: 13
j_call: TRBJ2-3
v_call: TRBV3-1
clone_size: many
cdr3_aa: CASSPYYTDTQYF

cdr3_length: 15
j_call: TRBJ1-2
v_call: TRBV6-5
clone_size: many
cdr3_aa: CASSYSGGSNYGYTF

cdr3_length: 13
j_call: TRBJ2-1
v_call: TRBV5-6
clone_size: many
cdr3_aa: CASRLAGDYEQFF

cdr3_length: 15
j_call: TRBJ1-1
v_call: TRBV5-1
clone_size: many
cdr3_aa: CASSLAGLGVTEAFF

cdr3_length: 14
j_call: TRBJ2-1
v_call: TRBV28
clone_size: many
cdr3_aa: CASSFRRDLNEQFF

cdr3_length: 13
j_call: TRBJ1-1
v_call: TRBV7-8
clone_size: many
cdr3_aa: CASSLRRGTEAFF

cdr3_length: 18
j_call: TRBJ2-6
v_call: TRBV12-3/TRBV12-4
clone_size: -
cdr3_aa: CASSPGRVQLSGANVLTF

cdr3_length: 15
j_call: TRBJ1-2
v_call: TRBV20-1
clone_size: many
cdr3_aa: CSARDYGGRDYGYTF

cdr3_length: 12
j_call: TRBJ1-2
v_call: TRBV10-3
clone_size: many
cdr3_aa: CAIAGGYYGYTF

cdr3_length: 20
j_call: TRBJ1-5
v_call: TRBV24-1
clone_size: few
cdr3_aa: CATSDSRPRGEQGSFQPQHF

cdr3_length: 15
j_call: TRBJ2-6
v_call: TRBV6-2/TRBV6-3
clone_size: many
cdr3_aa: CASSYSNSGANVLTF

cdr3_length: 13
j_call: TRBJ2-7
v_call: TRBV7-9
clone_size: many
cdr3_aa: CASSRGGTYEQYF

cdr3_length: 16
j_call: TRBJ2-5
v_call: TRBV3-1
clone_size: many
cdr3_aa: CASSQGGGPGQETQYF

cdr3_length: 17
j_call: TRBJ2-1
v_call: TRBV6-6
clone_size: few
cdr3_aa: CASKGTSGTENYNEQFF

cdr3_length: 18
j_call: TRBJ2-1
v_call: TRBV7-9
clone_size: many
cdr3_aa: CASSLSTNRGSSYNEQFF

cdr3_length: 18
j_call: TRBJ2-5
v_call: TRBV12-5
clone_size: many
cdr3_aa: CASGLERLAGEIQETQYF

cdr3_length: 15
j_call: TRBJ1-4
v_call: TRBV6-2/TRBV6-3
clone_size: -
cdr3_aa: CASSYLLTVGEKLFF

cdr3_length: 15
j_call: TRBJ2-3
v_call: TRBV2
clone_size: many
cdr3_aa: CASSAGRGRGDTQYF

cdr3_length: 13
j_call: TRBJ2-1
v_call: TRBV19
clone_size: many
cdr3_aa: CASSTSGRSEQFF

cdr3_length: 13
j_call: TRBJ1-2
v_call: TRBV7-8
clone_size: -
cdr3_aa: CASSLGLSYGYTF

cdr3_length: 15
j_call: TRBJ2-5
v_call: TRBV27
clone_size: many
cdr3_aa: CASGYLAGGPETQYF

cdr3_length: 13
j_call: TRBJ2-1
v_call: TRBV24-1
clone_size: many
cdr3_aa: CATSAAGSIEQFF

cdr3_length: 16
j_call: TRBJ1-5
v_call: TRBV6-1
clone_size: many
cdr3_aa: CASVPASTKGNQPQHF

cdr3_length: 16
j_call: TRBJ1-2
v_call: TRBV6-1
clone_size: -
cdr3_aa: CASSRDRGSGNYGYTF

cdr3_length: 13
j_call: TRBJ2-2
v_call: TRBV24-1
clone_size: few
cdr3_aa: CATKVADTGELFF

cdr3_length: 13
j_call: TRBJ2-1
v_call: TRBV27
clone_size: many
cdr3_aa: CASSLWSDNEQFF

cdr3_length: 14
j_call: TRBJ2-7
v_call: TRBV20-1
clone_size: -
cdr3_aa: CSADLAGATCEQYF

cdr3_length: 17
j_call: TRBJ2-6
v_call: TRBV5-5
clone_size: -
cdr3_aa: CASSLWDRDSGANVLTF

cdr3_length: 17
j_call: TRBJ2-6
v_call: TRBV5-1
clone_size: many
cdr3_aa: CASSPATGGAGANVLTF

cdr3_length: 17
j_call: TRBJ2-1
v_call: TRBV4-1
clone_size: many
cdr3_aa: CASSQSPSGRAGNEQFF

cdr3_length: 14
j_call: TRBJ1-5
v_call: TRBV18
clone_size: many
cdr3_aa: CASSATGRNQPQHF

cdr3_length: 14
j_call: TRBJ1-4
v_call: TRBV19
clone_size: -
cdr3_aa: CASSISVANEKLFF

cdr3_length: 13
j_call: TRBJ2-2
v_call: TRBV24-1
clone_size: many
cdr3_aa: CAISKQGNRELFF

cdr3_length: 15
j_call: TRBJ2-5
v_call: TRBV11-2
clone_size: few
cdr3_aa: CASSLVGGAWETQYF

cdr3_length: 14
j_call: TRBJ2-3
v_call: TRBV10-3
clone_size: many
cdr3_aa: CAIRGDRDQDTQYF

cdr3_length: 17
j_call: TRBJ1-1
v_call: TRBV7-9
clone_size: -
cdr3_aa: CASLRSGGAEKNTEAFF

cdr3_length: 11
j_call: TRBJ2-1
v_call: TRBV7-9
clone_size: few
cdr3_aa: CASSLGIEQFF

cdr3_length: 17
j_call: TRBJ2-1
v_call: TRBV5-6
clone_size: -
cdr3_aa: CASSSPRTSGTYDEQFF

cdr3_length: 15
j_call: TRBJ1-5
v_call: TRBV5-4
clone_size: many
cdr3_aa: CASSLGGQSNQPQHF

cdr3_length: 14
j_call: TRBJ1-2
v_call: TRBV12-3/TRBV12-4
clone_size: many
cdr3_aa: CASSLARGATGYTF

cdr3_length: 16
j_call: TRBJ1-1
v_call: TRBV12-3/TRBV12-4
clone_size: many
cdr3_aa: CASSIVPGHQRTEAFF

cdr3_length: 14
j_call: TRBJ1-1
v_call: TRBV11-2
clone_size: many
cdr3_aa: CASSPPGVYTEAFF

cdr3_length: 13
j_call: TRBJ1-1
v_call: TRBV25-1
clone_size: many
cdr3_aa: CASSEWRTVEAFF

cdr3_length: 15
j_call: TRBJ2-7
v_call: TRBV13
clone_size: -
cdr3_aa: CASSSRLAGAYEQYF

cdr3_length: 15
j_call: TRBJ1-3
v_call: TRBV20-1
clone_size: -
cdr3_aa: CSVRAKTTGWDTIYF

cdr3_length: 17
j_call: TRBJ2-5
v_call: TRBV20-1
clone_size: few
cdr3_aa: CSARGPFGQSQTETQYF

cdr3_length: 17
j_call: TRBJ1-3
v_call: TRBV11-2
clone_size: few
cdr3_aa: CASSFFPGLISGNTIYF

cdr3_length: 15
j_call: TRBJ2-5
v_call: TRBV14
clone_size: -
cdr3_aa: CASSLRTGGAETQYF

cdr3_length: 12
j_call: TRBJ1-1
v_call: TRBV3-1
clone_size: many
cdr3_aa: CASSQVDRLAFF

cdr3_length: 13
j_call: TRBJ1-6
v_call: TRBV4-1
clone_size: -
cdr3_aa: CASSHRSGSPLHF